This T cell receptor (beta chain) was recorded in a study of blood T cell repertoires in COVID-19. Overall study context: Acute-phase and convalescent COVID-19 samples originated in the United States, Italy and Spain. From T cells, B-cell-depleted T cells, or PBMCs came the material, which was cDNA or gDNA.

In the authors' methods: For nucleated cells, counts were estimated from reference gene primer amplification. The assay was immunoSEQ multiplex PCR, and TCRdb's table has in-frame clones only and misses some. V and J calls and clone size come straight from that table; D and trimming were deduced from the DNA. The top ten clones hold less than 6.5% of a sample with approximately 280,000 clones, approximately 85% of them seen once. The sequencing sample was made of peripheral blood. This clonotype was sampled from a man in his fifties with active or convalescent COVID-19.

The CDR3 nucleotides read TGTGCCAGCCATGACAGGGGCAATCAGCCCCAGCATTTT. It translates to CASHDRGNQPQHF. This chain joins TRBV6-6 and TRBJ1-5; 7 bases match TRBD1. Germline lookup yields CDR1 MNHNY and CDR2 SVGAGI (reference sequence). This CDR3 is 13 amino acids long. V was pared by 8 bases and J by 2 bases, with 3 bases of the junction left unmatched.